This T cell receptor beta chain appears in the sequencing data of a study of CD8 T cells in Susac syndrome (dated 2019 in TCRdb). Describing the broader study: The study used repertoire sequencing to test whether antigen drove CD8+ T cell activation and differentiation in Susac syndrome. Study-wide findings and limitations: The number of individuals in the TCR sequencing and HLA analysis was acknowledged as relatively small.

With regard to this clonotype: What this receptor recognizes is not known. No base quality values were provided; no much bigger clone lies one nucleotide off.

The CDR3 runs 15 amino acids, cysteine and phenylalanine included. Just CDR3 DNA is preserved here, 45 bases in frame from base 1. The germline V gene supplies CDR1 MNHEY and CDR2 SVGAGI. V is pruned by 1 base and J by 4 bases, leaving 7 bases of the junction without a gene match. RNA was extracted with the RNeasy kit and roughly 0.45 to 1 ug was reverse transcribed using random hexamers. The immunoSEQ multiplex PCR assay, covering 54 Vbeta and 13 Jbeta segments, was used to amplify TCR beta CDR3 regions. PCR amplification bias was corrected using a synthetic template baseline for primer optimization and computational correction. As for the original processing: Only productive sequences were kept, with reads annotated to V, D and J genes according to IMGT and analyzed in immunoSEQ Analyzer. To calculate clonality, Shannon entropy was normalized by log2 of the number of productive unique sequences and then subtracted from one. Public and private clones were assessed among the 100 most prevalent clones of each patient and control. Clones were defined as Susac-specific if absent from the healthy and MS cohorts, from 900 to 1,200 published viral clones and from other ImmuneACCESS disease sequences. TCRdb applied fastp at Q25 and MiXCR to the public reads, then kept only in-frame beta chains. Duplicate CDR3 protein sequences are folded into a single record with the most common DNA and genes. The V and J calls here are based on TCRdb, not the publication. Within this sample are roughly 130,000 distinct CDR3 sequences, with around 96% of them counted one time only. Of the sample, 0.12% is held by the ten largest clones.

Peripheral blood CD8+ and CD4+ T cells from healthy donors, Susac syndrome patients and multiple sclerosis patients were profiled using high-throughput TCR beta sequencing. Healthy donors were age- and sex-matched controls. CD8+ TEMRA cells were enriched by FACS, while bulk CD8+ and CD4+ T cells were purified by magnetic negative isolation. Blood was drawn into EDTA tubes, processed within 24 hours, and PBMCs were isolated by density gradient centrifugation. PBMCs intended for TCR sequencing were cryopreserved in liquid nitrogen and were subsequently thawed in a 37 degrees C water bath. Purity of sorted or isolated CD4+, CD8+ and CD8+ TEMRA cells was at least 90%.

The sequenced material came from CD4+ T cells from PBMCs. The rearrangement joined TRBV6-5 to TRBJ2-7; TRBD1 agrees with 7 junctional bases. This TCR was recovered from a human donor in good health. The CDR3 in this case is CASSYLSGGSYEQYF. The sequence in DNA is TGTGCCAGCAGTTACTTATCAGGGGGTTCTTACGAGCAGTACTTC.